Each of the 8 T cell receptor beta chains below was sequenced from the same sample in a study of cytomegalovirus exposure and HLA in healthy donors. Sequencing used immunoSEQ multiplex PCR; TCRdb keeps in-frame clones, though not all of them. The sample has about 180,000 clones, less than 85% seen once. Sequenced sample: PBMCs. These receptors were taken from a man in his late teens or twenties in good health and CMV-seropositive.

The genes are TRBV30 and TRBJ2-7; D is uncertain. Germline CDR1 reads GTSNPN; CDR2 reads SVGIG (reference sequence). The CDR3 spans 12 residues. The V and J ends lost 0 bases and 8 bases respectively, with 11 bases between them. The CDR3 loop reads CAWSVFPFQQYF. Written as DNA, the CDR3 is TGTGCCTGGAGTGTATTCCCCTTTCAGCAGTACTTC.

This clone was picked up one time. V is TRBV5-1 and J is TRBJ2-1; 7 nucleotides agree with TRBD2. V dropped 0 bases and J dropped 9; count of bases not matched to a gene: 6. Germline V gene lookup returns CDR1 SGHRS and CDR2 YFSETQ. CDR3 length equals 14 residues. For the CDR3, the DNA is TGCGCCAGCAGCTTGGCCAACCCTAGCGGTGAGCAGTTCTTC. Encoded protein: CASSLANPSGEQFF.

There are a few counts of this clone. One end of the junction fails to match germline, which may point to a read error. V gene TRBV30 combines with J gene TRBJ1-5; D might be TRBD1 (5 bases). The V gene's germline CDR1 is GTSNPN and CDR2 SVGIG (reference sequence). The CDR3 is made up of 14 amino acids. In DNA form, the CDR3 reads TGTGCCTGGAGTAGGGGCAGGGCTAATCAGGCCCAGCATTTT. Residues: CAWSRGRANQAQHF.

The V and J genes are TRBV10-3 and TRBJ2-1; D is unresolved. V was shortened by 7 bases and J by 1 base, with 11 bases between the two germline ends. Looked up from germline, CDR1 is ENHRY and CDR2 is SYGVKD. The CDR3 is made up of 14 amino acids. The CDR3 nucleotides are TGTGCCATCATGTCCGGAGAGTCCTACAATGAGCAGTTCTTC. As protein: CAIMSGESYNEQFF.

The CDR3 region has the DNA TGTGCCAGCAGTGGGGCAATGACTAGCGGGAGGGCCTCAGATACGCAGTATTTT. As protein: CASSGAMTSGRASDTQYF. The V and J genes are TRBV2 and TRBJ2-3; 14 bases map to TRBD2. J was trimmed by 4 bases and V by 4 bases; bases with no gene match: 10. This CDR3 spans 18 amino acids. The germline V gene has CDR1 SNHLY and CDR2 FYNNEI.

V usage is TRBV5-4 and J usage is TRBJ2-2; 7 positions match TRBD1. V lost 4 bases to trimming and J lost 3 bases; unmatched junction nucleotides: 9. Germline V lookup: CDR1 SGHNT, CDR2 YYREEE (reference sequence). The CDR3 runs to 16 residues. CDR3 nucleotide sequence: TGTGCCAGCAGCCCTAACAGGGGATCCTACACCGGGGAGCTGTTTTTT. The encoded protein is CASSPNRGSYTGELFF.

The J gene is TRBJ2-3, the V gene TRBV11-2; D remains unclear. Germline loops: CDR1 SGHAT, CDR2 FQNNGV. The CDR3 covers 14 residues. The V and J ends lost 1 base and 3 bases respectively, with 8 bases between them. The CDR3 DNA sequence: TGTGCCAGCAGCTTAGGAGACTTGACAGATACGCAGTATTTT. This gives the protein CASSLGDLTDTQYF.

The chain joins TRBV9 to TRBJ2-3; 7 positions match TRBD2. J was trimmed by 6 bases and V by 3 bases; bases with no gene match: 13. Germline values: CDR1 SGDLS, CDR2 YYNGEE. The CDR3 runs 16 residues. The CDR3 reads CASSGGGGGITDTQYF. The CDR3, as DNA: TGTGCCAGCAGCGGGGGGGGAGGTGGTATCACGGATACGCAGTATTTT.